These 14 T cell receptor beta chains share one sample of origin, sequenced in a study. TRBV12-4/TRBJ1-2 clonotypes were amplified with adaptor-ligated barcode primers. In TCRdb, the multiplex PCR reads were re-called with MiXCR into one record per CDR3 protein. Of more than 1,500 distinct CDR3 sequences listed, over 1% are singletons. Source material: naive CD4+ T cells sorted from blood. As for subset: naive CD4+ T cells, CD4+CD45RA+CD25-. The origin of the receptors is a female donor with breast cancer.

This clonotype ranks as large. The V gene is TRBV12-3 or TRBV12-4, the J gene TRBJ1-2; maybe TRBD1 (6 bases). This CDR3 has 14 residues. The ends were cut back, 6 bases at V and 2 bases at J, with 13 bases in the middle. Here the CDR3 reads CASSHTGFNYGYTF. The CDR3 nucleotides are TGTGCCAGCAGCCACACAGGGTTCAACTATGGCTACACCTTC.

This clonotype ranks as large. The chain has TRBV12-3 or TRBV12-4 and TRBJ1-2, with a weak D call TRBD1 (6 bases). The CDR3 has 11 residues. The V and J ends lost 6 bases and 5 bases respectively, with 7 bases between them. CDR3: CASSTGYGYTF. DNA for the CDR3: TGTGCCAGCAGCACAGGGTATGGCTACACCTTC.

Judged by abundance, this clonotype is medium-sized. The V and J genes are TRBV12-3 or TRBV12-4 and TRBJ1-2; D unclear. V dropped 3 bases and J dropped 7 bases, with 9 bases sitting between them. This CDR3 is 12 amino acids long. CDR3 sequence: CASSFGSRGYTF. The CDR3 DNA follows: TGTGCCAGCAGTTTCGGCAGCCGTGGCTACACCTTC.

This clonotype is large by share. The chain uses TRBV12-3 or TRBV12-4 and TRBJ1-2; D gene ambiguous. V was pared by 0 bases and J by 0 bases, with 8 bases between. CDR3 length equals 15 residues. CDR3 DNA sequence: TGTGCCAGCAGTTTAGCGGACGGCCCTAACTATGGCTACACCTTC. It is translated as CASSLADGPNYGYTF.

By sample share, this clonotype is medium-sized. This chain uses TRBV12-3 or TRBV12-4 with TRBJ1-2; D is unclear. The length of the CDR3 is 13 residues. The ends were cut back, 3 bases at V and 6 bases at J, with 11 bases in the middle. The CDR3 loop is CASSFGPRDGYTF. The CDR3 DNA reads TGTGCCAGCAGTTTCGGACCGCGGGATGGCTACACCTTC.

By share of the sample, this clonotype is large (0.1 to 1%). The chain joins TRBV12-3 or TRBV12-4 to TRBJ1-2, with a possible D match to TRBD1 (6 bases). With 3 bases removed from V and 0 bases from J, the gap between germline ends came to 14 bases. The CDR3 loop spans 16 amino acids. CDR3 coding DNA: TGTGCCAGCAGTTTCAACAGGGCTAAAGCTAACTATGGCTACACCTTC. This sequence encodes CASSFNRAKANYGYTF.

This clonotype ranks as medium-sized. The chain carries TRBV12-3 or TRBV12-4 and TRBJ1-2; TRBD1 might be the D (6 bases). With 5 bases removed from V and 4 bases from J, the gap between germline ends came to 14 bases. The CDR3 is 14 residues long. The CDR3 bases are TGTGCCAGCAGTCCGGACAGCCAACCCTATGGCTACACCTTC. Translation gives CASSPDSQPYGYTF.

This rearrangement joins TRBV12-3 or TRBV12-4 to TRBJ1-2; D gene ambiguous. The CDR3 is 13 residues long. Deletions cut 2 bases from V and 8 bases from J, with 12 bases between. This CDR3 reads CASSLQDLYGYTF. For the CDR3, the DNA is TGTGCCAGCAGTTTACAGGACTTATACGGCTACACCTTC.

By frequency in the sample, this clonotype is medium-sized (0.01 to 0.1%). The chain is built from TRBV12-3 or TRBV12-4 and TRBJ1-2; D not resolved. Between the trimmed V and J ends, which lost 1 base and 7 bases, there was a span of 10 bases. CDR3 size: 13 residues. CDR3 bases: TGTGCCAGCAGTTTAGTCAGGAGGGCTGGCTACACCTTC. Amino acids: CASSLVRRAGYTF.

This clonotype is judged medium-sized. V gene TRBV12-3 or TRBV12-4 combines with J gene TRBJ1-2; 7 nucleotides agree with TRBD1. V lost 7 bases to trimming and J lost 4 bases; unmatched junction nucleotides: 15. The CDR3 is made up of 16 amino acids. This chain's CDR3 is CASNVPGTAARYGYTF. DNA for the CDR3: TGTGCCAGCAACGTACCCGGGACAGCGGCACGCTATGGCTACACCTTC.

This clonotype was counted many times. The rearrangement links TRBV12-3 or TRBV12-4 to TRBJ1-2, with TRBD1 identical over 9 bases. The CDR3 is 15 residues long. V gave up 6 bases and J gave up 0 bases; unmatched junction bases: 5. The CDR3 bases are TGTGCCAGCAGAAGGGACAGGGCAGCTAACTATGGCTACACCTTC. It specifies CASRRDRAANYGYTF.

This clonotype ranks as medium-sized. The chain joins TRBV12-3 or TRBV12-4 to TRBJ1-2; D might be TRBD1 (5 bases). CDR3 size: 11 residues. V lost 6 bases, J lost 8 bases, and 10 bases lay in between. The CDR3 spells CASSQRDGYTF. Here the CDR3 DNA reads TGTGCCAGCAGCCAGAGGGACGGCTACACCTTC.

By sample share, this clonotype is medium-sized. The rearrangement uses TRBV12-3 or TRBV12-4 and TRBJ1-2; D is unclear. The CDR3 runs 13 residues. The V gene lost 2 bases and the J gene lost 0 bases, with 4 bases spanning the gap. CDR3: CASSLTTNYGYTF. The DNA of the CDR3 is TGTGCCAGCAGTTTAACGACTAACTATGGCTACACCTTC.

By share, this clonotype counts as medium-sized. V is TRBV12-3 or TRBV12-4 and J is TRBJ1-2; D ambiguous. Trimming pared 2 bases from V and 6 bases from J, leaving 10 bases between. The CDR3 covers 13 residues. CDR3 sequence reads: CASSLLTADGYTF. The CDR3 nucleotides are TGTGCCAGCAGTTTACTTACGGCAGATGGCTACACCTTC.